A selection of T cell receptor beta chains follows, all from one sample in a study of radiation and T cells in renal cell carcinoma. The method was immunoSEQ multiplex PCR; TCRdb's version includes in-frame clones alone and lacks a portion of them. Seen here are some 15,000 clones, approximately 51% observed once, and the top ten hold under 40%. The sequencing used tumor tissue, collected from a patient whose treatment included radiotherapy and nephrectomy. The receptors shown here come from a woman aged 55-75 years with renal cell carcinoma. CDR3s include the opening cysteine and the closing phenylalanine or tryptophan. The D gene is left open where the match is weak. For some rows the clone size is stated as once, few or many, or as a class when expanded; others skip it.

j_call,d_call,clone_size,v_call,cdr3_aa,cdr3_nt
TRBJ2-7,TRBD1,NA,TRBV11-3,CASSSGRGRQYF,TGTGCCAGCAGCTCCGGCAGGGGGCGGCAGTACTTC
TRBJ2-7,NA,many,TRBV18,CASSPSSYEQYF,TGTGCCAGCTCCCCGAGCTCCTACGAGCAGTACTTC
TRBJ1-2,NA,few,TRBV2,CASWEVPWGYTF,TGTGCCAGCTGGGAGGTTCCCTGGGGCTACACCTTC
TRBJ2-3,NA,many,TRBV19,CASSIPTTDTQYF,TGTGCCAGTAGTATCCCCACCACAGATACGCAGTATTTT
TRBJ2-5,NA,few,TRBV7-7,CASSPRPGHQETQYF,TGTGCTAGCAGCCCCCGCCCGGGCCATCAAGAGACCCAGTACTTC
TRBJ1-2,NA,NA,TRBV18,CASSPNQGPLYGYTF,TGTGCCAGCTCACCTAACCAGGGCCCCCTCTATGGCTACACCTTC
TRBJ2-2,NA,NA,TRBV4-1,CASSLGGRGELFF,TGCGCCAGCAGCCTGGGAGGCCGCGGGGAGCTGTTTTTT
TRBJ2-1,TRBD2,NA,TRBV27,CASSFGGDNEQFF,TGTGCCAGCAGTTTCGGGGGGGACAATGAGCAGTTCTTC
TRBJ2-2,NA,NA,TRBV21-1,CASSKSPGGGGELFF,TGTGCCAGCAGCAAAAGCCCAGGGGGCGGCGGGGAGCTGTTTTTT
TRBJ2-3,TRBD2,once,TRBV5-1,CASSFPLGLAGEPGHVDTQYF,TGCGCCAGCAGCTTCCCCCTCGGACTAGCGGGGGAGCCAGGGCATGTAGATACGCAGTATTTT
TRBJ2-2,TRBD1,NA,TRBV9,CASSTRQGIDTGELFF,TGTGCCAGCAGCACGCGACAGGGTATAGACACCGGGGAGCTGTTTTTT
TRBJ2-7,NA,many,TRBV6-5,CAIRRDNLDYEQYF,TGTGCCATCAGGAGGGACAACTTAGACTACGAGCAGTACTTC
TRBJ2-2,NA,many,TRBV19,CASSILEASTGELFF,TGTGCCAGTAGTATTCTTGAGGCGAGCACCGGGGAGCTGTTTTTT
TRBJ2-7,NA,many,TRBV25-1,CASSGRGPYEQYF,TGTGCCAGCAGTGGAAGGGGCCCCTACGAGCAGTACTTC
TRBJ1-1,NA,NA,TRBV18,CASSPAGYTEAFF,TGTGCCAGCTCACCGGCGGGGTACACTGAAGCTTTCTTT
TRBJ1-6,NA,medium-sized,TRBV28,CASSLAPSGSPLHF,TGTGCCAGCAGTTTAGCCCCCAGTGGTTCACCCCTCCACTTT
TRBJ1-6,TRBD1,NA,TRBV4-1,CASSQPPTGTVSSYNSPLHF,TGCGCCAGCAGCCAACCCCCCACAGGGACAGTAAGCTCCTATAATTCACCCCTCCACTTT
TRBJ1-5,NA,NA,TRBV9,CASSATGENQPQHF,TGTGCCAGCAGCGCCACAGGAGAGAATCAGCCCCAGCATTTT
TRBJ2-5,NA,few,TRBV6-5,CASSYSGRGEETQYF,TGTGCCAGCAGTTACTCAGGCAGGGGGGAAGAGACCCAGTACTTC
TRBJ2-2,TRBD2,NA,TRBV9,CASSPRPPRTSGGGGELFF,TGTGCCAGCAGCCCTAGACCCCCGCGGACTAGCGGGGGCGGCGGGGAGCTGTTTTTT
TRBJ1-2,TRBD1,NA,TRBV30,CAWEGARYGYTF,TGTGCCTGGGAGGGGGCTCGCTATGGCTACACCTTC
TRBJ2-2,TRBD2,NA,TRBV7-9,CASSSLAGYTGELFF,TGTGCCAGCAGCTCCCTAGCGGGCTACACCGGGGAGCTGTTTTTT
TRBJ1-2,NA,NA,TRBV25-1,CASSAPRANYGYTF,TGTGCCAGCAGCGCCCCCCGGGCTAACTATGGCTACACCTTC
TRBJ2-6,TRBD2,NA,TRBV28,CASSSSLGRGDGSGANVLTF,TGTGCCAGCAGTTCCTCCCTCGGGCGGGGGGACGGTTCTGGGGCCAACGTCCTGACTTTC
TRBJ1-4,TRBD1,NA,TRBV5-1,CASSLGDSTNEKLFF,TGCGCCAGCAGCTTGGGGGACAGTACTAATGAAAAACTGTTTTTT
TRBJ1-2,NA,NA,TRBV28,CASIFSAHGAGYTF,TGTGCCAGCATATTCTCGGCTCATGGAGCCGGCTACACCTTC
TRBJ1-1,NA,NA,TRBV28,CASSSPGGNTEAFF,TGTGCCAGCAGTTCCCCGGGGGGGAACACTGAAGCTTTCTTT
TRBJ2-1,TRBD2,NA,TRBV5-1,CASSLAGTSIHEQFF,TGCGCCAGCAGCTTGGCCGGGACTAGCATTCATGAGCAGTTCTTC
TRBJ1-1,TRBD1,NA,TRBV5-1,CASSDTGGTTEAFF,TGCGCCAGCAGCGACACAGGGGGAACCACTGAAGCTTTCTTT
TRBJ2-7,TRBD2,NA,TRBV10-3,CAISGGLAGFYNEQYF,TGTGCCATCAGTGGGGGACTAGCGGGTTTTTACAACGAGCAGTACTTC
TRBJ1-2,NA,few,TRBV20-1,CSARDVSMTF,TGCAGTGCTAGAGACGTCAGTATGACCTTC